The 15 T cell receptor beta chains below come from one sample, sequenced in a study of blood T cells in healthy people across ages. Primers used in a second PCR of about 6 to 11 cycles were a sample-barcoded 5' primer and a J-beta primer mix. TCRdb used MiXCR to reprocess the 5' RACE reads, holding one entry per CDR3 protein. The table lists fewer than 2,000,000 distinct CDR3 sequences, about 39% of them singletons. Material: blood. The receptors derive from a human donor in good health.

This chain links TRBV28 with TRBJ2-7, with 10 bases fitting TRBD2. Germline V CDR1 and CDR2: MDHEN, SYDVKM. The junction had 19 bases not matched to a gene; V was cut back by 3 bases and J by 2 bases. This CDR3 is built from 20 residues. CDR3 DNA sequence: TGTGCCAGCAGTTTCTTCTTCGGTTCGGTCGGTACTAGCGGGGCCTACGAGCAGTACTTC. Translation gives CASSFFFGSVGTSGAYEQYF.

This clonotype occurred a few times. The V and J genes are TRBV7-2 and TRBJ2-1; 9 nucleotides match TRBD2. From germline, CDR1 is SGHTA and CDR2 FQGNSA. The CDR3 extends over 15 amino acids. The trim removed 5 bases at V and 4 bases at J, leaving 6 bases unmatched. The CDR3 coding sequence is TGTGCCAGCAGCAAGATAGCGGGGGTATACAATGAGCAGTTCTTC. As protein: CASSKIAGVYNEQFF.

This clonotype was found a few times. The CDR3 bases are TGTGCCAGCAGTGAAGGCAGGAACTACAATGAGCAGTTCTTC. Its translation is CASSEGRNYNEQFF. V usage is TRBV28 and J usage is TRBJ2-1; D uncertain. CDR1 is MDHEN and CDR2 is SYDVKM in the germline V gene. Between the trimmed V and J ends, which lost 5 bases and 3 bases, there was a span of 11 bases. CDR3 length: 14 residues.

In its sample, this clonotype was seen many times. The rearrangement joins TRBV10-3 to TRBJ2-1; 14 bases line up with TRBD2. CDR1 and CDR2 from the germline V gene are ENHRY and SYGVKD. The CDR3 is 14 residues long. Trimming removed 10 bases from V and 7 bases from J; junction bases left unmatched: 6. The CDR3: CATMTSGGANEQFF. CDR3 nucleotides: TGTGCCACCATGACTAGCGGGGGGGCAAATGAGCAGTTCTTC.

The chain combines TRBV6-1 with TRBJ1-5; D remains unclear. This CDR3 comprises 15 residues. Trimming removed 3 bases at V and 0 bases at J, with 9 bases between. Per the germline V gene, CDR1 is MNHNS and CDR2 is SASEGT. The CDR3 loop reads CASSDERNSNQPQHF. The DNA for the CDR3 is TGTGCCAGCAGTGATGAAAGGAATAGCAATCAGCCCCAGCATTTT.

This clonotype was counted a few times. The chain carries TRBV29-1 and TRBJ2-1, with 9 bases that match TRBD1. Germline V gene data show CDR1 as SQVTM and CDR2 as ANQGSEA. This CDR3 spans 16 amino acids. Germline trimming cut 1 base from V and 4 bases from J; bases unmatched to any gene: 8. In DNA, the CDR3 is TGCAGCGTTGAAGGACCACAGGGGGCCAAGTACAATGAGCAGTTCTTC. Its protein product is CSVEGPQGAKYNEQFF.

The V gene is TRBV20-1, the J gene TRBJ2-4; D assignment may be TRBD1 or TRBD2 (5 bases each). Germline V lookup: CDR1 DFQATT, CDR2 SNEGSKA (reference sequence). The CDR3 sequence is 14 residues long. The ends were cut back, 0 bases at V and 3 bases at J, with 9 bases in the middle. The CDR3 is CSARDGTGKNIQYF. The CDR3 bases are TGCAGTGCTAGAGATGGGACCGGCAAAAACATTCAGTACTTC.

J is TRBJ1-5 and V is TRBV7-9; D gene uncertain. Looked up from germline, CDR1 is SEHNR and CDR2 is FQNEAQ (reference sequence). The germline V and J ends were trimmed by 1 base and 0 bases, with 10 bases remaining between them. The CDR3 is 16 residues long. The CDR3 sequence: CASSLDAGYSNQPQHF. For the CDR3, the DNA is TGTGCCAGCAGCTTAGACGCGGGTTATAGCAATCAGCCCCAGCATTTT.

For the CDR3, the DNA is TGTGCCAGCAGTTACCGGGACAGCGGGAGAAATGAGCAGTTCTTC. It is translated as CASSYRDSGRNEQFF. J is TRBJ2-1 and V is TRBV6-2 or TRBV6-3; D is perhaps TRBD2 (8 bases). CDR3 length: 15 amino acids. Germline V gives CDR1 MNHEY, CDR2 SVGEGT. V gave up 2 bases and J gave up 7 bases, with 15 bases separating them.

This clonotype was found a few times. The V and J genes are TRBV6-2 or TRBV6-3 and TRBJ1-5; D gene uncertain. The CDR3 consists of 16 residues. The V gene's germline CDR1 is MNHEY and CDR2 SVGEGT. V was trimmed by 4 bases and J by 0 bases, leaving 13 bases between them. CDR3 nucleotides: TGTGCCAGCAGTTCAACGGCCCGATATAGCAATCAGCCCCAGCATTTT. It yields the protein CASSSTARYSNQPQHF.

This clonotype appeared a few times. The V gene is TRBV20-1, the J gene TRBJ2-1; either TRBD1 or TRBD2 may fit D (5 bases each). The CDR3 covers 14 residues. The germline V and J ends were trimmed by 5 bases and 1 base, with 12 bases remaining between them. Germline V gene data show CDR1 as DFQATT and CDR2 as SNEGSKA (reference sequence). The DNA for the CDR3 is TGCAGTGCTCACCGGGGCGGGTCCTACAATGAGCAGTTCTTC. It specifies CSAHRGGSYNEQFF.

The gene calls are TRBV20-1 and TRBJ2-5; D gene unclear. Germline CDR1 and CDR2: DFQATT and SNEGSKA (reference sequence). CDR3 size: 17 residues. V was shortened by 3 bases and J by 0 bases, with 20 bases between the two germline ends. In DNA form, the CDR3 reads TGCAGTGCTAGCCTCCCGAGAGGCGACCTGTACCAAGAGACCCAGTACTTC. Its translation is CSASLPRGDLYQETQYF.

This clonotype was counted only a few times. The rearrangement links TRBV2 to TRBJ1-6, with D maybe TRBD1 (5 bases). This CDR3 spans 15 amino acids. Trimming cost V 7 bases and J 9 bases, with 19 bases left between them. Per germline, CDR1 SNHLY and CDR2 FYNNEI. CDR3 coding DNA: TGTGCCAGCAATGTGGGGGTTCCCATGGGTTCACCCCTCCACTTT. Its translation is CASNVGVPMGSPLHF.

This clonotype has just a few counts. The rearrangement joins TRBV4-3 to TRBJ2-7; 8 bases fit TRBD1. V was clipped by 2 bases and J by 5 bases; unmatched bases: 8. The CDR3 is made up of 15 amino acids. Looked up from germline, CDR1 is LGHNA and CDR2 is YSLEER. The CDR3 region is CASSQRTGLGNEQYF. The DNA of the CDR3 is TGCGCCAGCAGCCAAAGGACAGGGTTGGGGAACGAGCAGTACTTC.

The genes are TRBV6-1 and TRBJ2-5, with D unclear. Trimming cost V 8 bases and J 5 bases, with 9 bases left between them. The CDR3 is 11 residues long. The V gene's germline CDR1 is MNHNS and CDR2 SASEGT. The CDR3 nucleotides are TGTGCCAGCTCCAATGTGGAGACCCAGTACTTC. Translation gives CASSNVETQYF.